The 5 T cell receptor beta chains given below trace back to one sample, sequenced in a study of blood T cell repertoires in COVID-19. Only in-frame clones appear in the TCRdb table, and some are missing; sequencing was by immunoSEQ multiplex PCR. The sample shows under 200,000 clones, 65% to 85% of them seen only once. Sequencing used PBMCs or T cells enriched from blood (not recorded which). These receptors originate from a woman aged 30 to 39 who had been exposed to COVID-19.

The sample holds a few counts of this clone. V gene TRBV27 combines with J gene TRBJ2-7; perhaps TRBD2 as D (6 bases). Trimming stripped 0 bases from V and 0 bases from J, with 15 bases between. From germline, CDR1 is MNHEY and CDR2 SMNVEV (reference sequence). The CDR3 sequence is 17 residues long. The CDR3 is CASSLSTGSWSSYEQYF. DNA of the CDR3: TGTGCCAGCAGTTTATCCACCGGGAGTTGGAGCTCCTACGAGCAGTACTTC.

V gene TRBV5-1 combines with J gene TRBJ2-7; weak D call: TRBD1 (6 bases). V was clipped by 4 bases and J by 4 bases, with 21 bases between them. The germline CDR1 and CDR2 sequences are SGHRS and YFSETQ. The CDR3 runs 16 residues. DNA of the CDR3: TGCGCCAGCAGCCCTACGACAGGTGGTCTCGCGTACGAGCAGTACTTC. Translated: CASSPTTGGLAYEQYF.

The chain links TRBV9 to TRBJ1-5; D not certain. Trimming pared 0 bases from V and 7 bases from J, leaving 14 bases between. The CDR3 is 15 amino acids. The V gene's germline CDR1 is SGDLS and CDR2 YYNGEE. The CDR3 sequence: CASSVGPGNIQPQHF. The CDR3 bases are TGTGCCAGCAGCGTAGGTCCAGGTAATATACAGCCCCAGCATTTT.

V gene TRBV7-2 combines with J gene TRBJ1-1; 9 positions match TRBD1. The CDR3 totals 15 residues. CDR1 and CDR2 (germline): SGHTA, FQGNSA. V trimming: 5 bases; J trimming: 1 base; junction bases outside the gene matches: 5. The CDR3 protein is CASSPDRGTNTEAFF. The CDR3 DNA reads TGTGCCAGCAGCCCGGACAGGGGAACGAACACTGAAGCTTTCTTT.

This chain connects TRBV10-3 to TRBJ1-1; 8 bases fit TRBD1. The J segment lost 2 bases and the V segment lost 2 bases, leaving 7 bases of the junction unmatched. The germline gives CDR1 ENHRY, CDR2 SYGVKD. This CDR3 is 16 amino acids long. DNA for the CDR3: TGTGCCATCAGTGAGGGGGGGACAGGATTTAACACTGAAGCTTTCTTT. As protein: CAISEGGTGFNTEAFF.